In its sample, the clone carrying this T cell receptor (beta chain) was seen once. Indicated time point: newly diagnosed GD, antithyroid drugs for less than 3 months. After RNA was extracted from PBMCs, the TCR library was made from it. Arm-PCR with iRepertoire HTBI primers amplified the CDR3 regions for these TCR beta libraries. TCRdb independently ran MiXCR on the multiplex PCR reads; one entry per CDR3 protein. This sample has hundreds of thousands of distinct CDR3 sequences, with about 15% found just once. The CDR3 length is 16 residues. V trimming: 5 bases; J trimming: 0 bases; junction bases outside the gene matches: 4. CDR1 is LNHDA, CDR2 SQIVND, per germline (reference sequence). This specimen belongs to a study of regulatory T cells in long-lasting Graves disease. These records were also assigned to another study, of T cells in Graves' hyperthyroidism and ophthalmopathy.

This clonotype was sampled from a woman aged 35-65 years with Graves disease. The chain uses TRBV19 and TRBJ2-1, with 10 bases lining up with TRBD2. The sequenced sample was peripheral blood mononuclear cells (PBMCs), obtained at new diagnosis, from a patient treated with antithyroid drugs. The CDR3 is CASSATSGASYNEQFF. As DNA, the CDR3 is TGTGCCAGTAGTGCTACTAGCGGGGCCTCCTACAATGAGCAGTTCTTC.